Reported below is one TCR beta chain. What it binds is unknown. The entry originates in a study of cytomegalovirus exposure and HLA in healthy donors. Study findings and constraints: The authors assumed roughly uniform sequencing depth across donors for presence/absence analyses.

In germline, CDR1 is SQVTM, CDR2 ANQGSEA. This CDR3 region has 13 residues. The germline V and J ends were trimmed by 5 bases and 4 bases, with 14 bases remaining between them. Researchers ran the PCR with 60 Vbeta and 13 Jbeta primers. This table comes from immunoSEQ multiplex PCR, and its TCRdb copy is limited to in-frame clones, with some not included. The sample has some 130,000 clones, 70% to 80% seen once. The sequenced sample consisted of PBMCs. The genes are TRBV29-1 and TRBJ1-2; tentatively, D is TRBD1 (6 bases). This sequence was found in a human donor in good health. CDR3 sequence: CSVSETGFYGYTF. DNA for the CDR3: TGCAGCGTTTCGGAGACAGGTTTCTATGGCTACACCTTC.